Listed here are 23 T cell receptor beta chains from one sample, sequenced in a study of cytomegalovirus exposure and HLA in healthy donors. Primers for the PCR totalled 60 Vbeta and 13 Jbeta. Only in-frame clones appear in the TCRdb table, and some are missing; sequencing was by immunoSEQ multiplex PCR. The repertoire holds over 100,000 clones, with around three quarters as singletons. Sequencing input: PBMCs. The receptors were sampled from a young woman in good health and CMV-seropositive.

V usage is TRBV28 and J usage is TRBJ1-2; no clear D. The CDR3 loop spans 13 amino acids. Trimming left V 8 bases short and J 3 bases short, with 13 bases between. The germline CDR1 and CDR2 sequences are MDHEN and SYDVKM. As DNA, the CDR3 is TGTGCCAGCCTCCCCGGTCAGGACTATGGCTACACCTTC. It codes for CASLPGQDYGYTF.

The rearrangement joins TRBV28 to TRBJ2-5; the match to TRBD2 covers 12 bases. Germline CDR1 reads MDHEN; CDR2 reads SYDVKM. This CDR3 has 16 residues. Losses at the gene ends were 4 bases for V and 4 bases for J; bases not matched to a gene: 7. The CDR3 coding sequence is TGTGCCAGCAGTTCGGCTAGCGGGAGGGGAAGAGAGACCCAGTACTTC. Translating it yields CASSSASGRGRETQYF.

This rearrangement joins TRBV15 to TRBJ1-4; 7 positions agree with TRBD1. Unmatched junction bases numbered 8, after V lost 8 bases and J lost 8 bases. CDR1 and CDR2 from the germline V gene are LNHNV and YYDKDF (reference sequence). This CDR3 is built from 13 residues. The CDR3 nucleotides are TGTGCCACCTCGCAGGGGGTACGAGAAAAACTGTTTTTT. Translating gives CATSQGVREKLFF.

The chain joins TRBV30 to TRBJ2-6; the D gene is possibly TRBD2 (5 bases). Germline CDR1 and CDR2: GTSNPN and SVGIG (reference sequence). This CDR3 is 17 amino acids long. V was cut by 2 bases and J by 0 bases, with 14 bases left in between. The CDR3 loop reads CAWSLSGGRSGANVLTF. The DNA of the CDR3 is TGTGCCTGGAGTCTATCGGGCGGGCGCTCTGGGGCCAACGTCCTGACTTTC.

The chain recombines TRBV11-3 with TRBJ2-1, with unresolved D. V gave up 1 base and J gave up 7 bases, with 8 bases separating them. The CDR3 extends over 13 amino acids. Germline V gene data show CDR1 as SGHNT and CDR2 as YENEEA. This CDR3 reads CASSLGWANEQFF. CDR3 sequence (DNA): TGTGCCAGCAGCTTAGGGTGGGCAAATGAGCAGTTCTTC.

This clone was detected only a few times. This chain connects TRBV6-5 to TRBJ1-5; D gene unclear. There are 15 residues in the CDR3. Trimming removed 0 bases from V and 1 base from J, with 7 bases in between. CDR1 is MNHEY, CDR2 SVGAGI, per germline. The CDR3 region is CASSYSAVSNQPQHF. Here the CDR3 DNA reads TGTGCCAGCAGTTACTCGGCGGTCAGCAATCAGCCCCAGCATTTT.

The rearrangement joins TRBV5-6 to TRBJ2-6; D possibly corresponds to TRBD2 (5 bases). V dropped 1 base and J dropped 2 bases, with 7 bases sitting between them. Germline CDR1 and CDR2: SGHDT and YYEEEE. The CDR3 totals 15 residues. CDR3: CASSLWGAGANVLTF. The CDR3 DNA reads as TGTGCCAGCAGCTTGTGGGGAGCTGGGGCCAACGTCCTGACTTTC. Looking up the rest from reference TRBV5-6 and TRBJ2-6 gives the full variable domain: DAGVTQSPTHLIKTRGQQVTLRCSPKSGHDTVSWYQQALGQGPQFIFQYYEEEERQRGNFPDRFSGHQFPNYSSELNVNALLLGDSALYLCASSLWGAGANVLTFGAGSRLTVL.

This chain links TRBV5-1 with TRBJ2-5, with 7 bases aligning to TRBD2. With the DNA end fitting TRBJ2-7 better, the J assignment may be wrong. Germline CDR1 and CDR2: SGHRS and YFSETQ. The CDR3 totals 15 residues. The CDR3 spells CASSLTSASSYEQYF. The DNA of the CDR3 is TGCGCCAGCAGCTTAACTAGCGCCAGCTCCTACGAGCAGTACTTC.

The chain recombines TRBV28 with TRBJ2-7; TRBD1 matches at 7 bases. V lost 4 bases to trimming and J lost 3 bases; unmatched junction nucleotides: 6. The CDR3 is 14 residues long. Germline V gene lookup returns CDR1 MDHEN and CDR2 SYDVKM. As DNA, the CDR3 is TGTGCCAGCAGTTCCCCAAGACAGGGCTACGAGCAGTACTTC. It translates to CASSSPRQGYEQYF.

The table lists this clone with a count of one. V is TRBV2 and J is TRBJ2-7; D perhaps matches TRBD1 (5 bases). Per the germline V gene, CDR1 is SNHLY and CDR2 is FYNNEI. Trimming stripped 5 bases from V and 3 bases from J, with 14 bases between. The CDR3 runs 14 residues. The CDR3 bases are TGTGCCAGCAGTCGACAGTCCCTTATCTACGAGCAGTACTTC. This gives the protein CASSRQSLIYEQYF.

The rearrangement joins TRBV9 to TRBJ2-5; 9 bases are a match to TRBD1. The CDR3 is 15 amino acids. The V and J ends lost 3 bases and 4 bases, in that order; junction bases with no gene match: 7. Per germline, CDR1 SGDLS and CDR2 YYNGEE. DNA of the CDR3: TGTGCCAGCAGCGGACAGGGGGGACAGGGAGAGACCCAGTACTTC. This encodes CASSGQGGQGETQYF.

This chain uses TRBV7-2 with TRBJ1-4; D unresolved. Deletions cut 5 bases from V and 11 bases from J, with 15 bases between. Germline lookup yields CDR1 SGHTA and CDR2 FQGNSA. The CDR3 totals 13 residues. DNA of the CDR3: TGTGCCAGCAGCCCCGGGCCTAGGGAGAAACTGTTTTTT. This encodes CASSPGPREKLFF.

The rearrangement joins TRBV4-1 to TRBJ2-7; TRBD1 matches at 7 bases. Germline-derived CDR1 and CDR2 are MGHRA and YSYEKL. CDR3 length: 17 amino acids. The junction had 12 bases not matched to a gene; V was cut back by 0 bases and J by 4 bases. This chain's CDR3 is CASSQEAVRDSGYEQYF. CDR3 in DNA: TGCGCCAGCAGCCAAGAGGCTGTCCGGGACAGTGGGTACGAGCAGTACTTC.

The rearrangement joins TRBV7-3 to TRBJ2-5; perhaps TRBD2 as D (6 bases). The germline V gene encodes CDR1 SGHTA and CDR2 FQGTGA. V lost 4 bases, J lost 1 base, and 7 bases lay in between. This CDR3 comprises 13 residues. CDR3 amino acids: CASSSGLQETQYF. The DNA for the CDR3 is TGTGCCAGCAGCTCGGGACTCCAAGAGACCCAGTACTTC.

The DNA of the CDR3 is TGCGCCAGCAGCAACAGGGTCGCGAACACCGGGGAGCTGTTTTTT. Protein product: CASSNRVANTGELFF. The chain couples TRBV5-1 to TRBJ2-2, with D tentatively TRBD1 (6 bases). The CDR3 consists of 15 residues. Germline V lookup: CDR1 SGHRS, CDR2 YFSETQ. Trimming took 4 bases from V and 0 from J, leaving 10 bases between them.

V gene TRBV5-1 combines with J gene TRBJ1-2; the D is unclear. The V end was cut by 0 bases, the J end by 3 bases, with 15 bases between. CDR1 is SGHRS, CDR2 YFSETQ, per germline. The CDR3 is made up of 16 amino acids. The CDR3 DNA reads TGCGCCAGCAGCTTGGTTAGCGGGGTAAACTACTATGGCTACACCTTC. It specifies CASSLVSGVNYYGYTF.

V is TRBV5-1 and J is TRBJ2-5; D is undetermined. The CDR3 length is 11 residues. Germline V gives CDR1 SGHRS, CDR2 YFSETQ. Trimming removed 7 bases at V and 5 bases at J, with 9 bases between. CDR3 in DNA: TGCGCCAGCCGATTTGGCGAGACCCAGTACTTC. This gives the protein CASRFGETQYF.

This chain connects TRBV29-1 to TRBJ2-1, with TRBD2 identical over 7 bases. V shed 5 bases, J shed 9 bases, and the junction held 7 bases outside the gene matches. Germline CDR1 reads SQVTM; CDR2 reads ANQGSEA. This CDR3 spans 12 amino acids. CDR3 loop: CSVREDWSEQFF. In DNA, the CDR3 is TGCAGCGTTCGGGAGGACTGGAGTGAGCAGTTCTTC.

This rearrangement joins TRBV28 to TRBJ1-4; D is undetermined. V was cut by 6 bases and J by 0 bases, with 17 bases left in between. The CDR3 contains 17 residues. Germline V lookup: CDR1 MDHEN, CDR2 SYDVKM. CDR3 loop: CASRLLAGGATNEKLFF. The CDR3 DNA follows: TGTGCCAGCAGGCTACTCGCGGGAGGCGCAACTAATGAAAAACTGTTTTTT.

The rearrangement links TRBV15 to TRBJ2-7; TRBD2 might be the D (5 bases). CDR1 and CDR2 (germline): LNHNV, YYDKDF (reference sequence). The V end was cut by 1 base, the J end by 1 base, with 11 bases between. The CDR3 runs to 15 residues. CDR3 in amino acids: CATSRVAGGSYEQYF. CDR3 nucleotides: TGTGCCACCAGCAGAGTTGCGGGCGGGTCCTACGAGCAGTACTTC.

A single count supports this clone. CDR3 DNA: TGCGCCAGCAGCTTGGAAGGAGGGCAAAATGAAAAACTGTTTTTT. This gives the protein CASSLEGGQNEKLFF. The chain has TRBV5-1 and TRBJ1-4; D is undetermined. Trimming pared 0 bases from V and 5 bases from J, leaving 11 bases between. Germline CDR1 reads SGHRS; CDR2 reads YFSETQ. This CDR3 spans 15 amino acids.

This clone came up a few times. The chain recombines TRBV19 with TRBJ2-7; 9 bases agree with TRBD1. J was trimmed by 5 bases and V by 3 bases; bases with no gene match: 8. The CDR3 is 15 residues long. CDR1 is LNHDA, CDR2 SQIVND, per germline (reference sequence). The CDR3 region has the DNA TGTGCCAGTAGTATGGCGACAGGGGGAATCCACGAGCAGTACTTC. Amino acid sequence: CASSMATGGIHEQYF.

The V call is TRBV27, the J call TRBJ1-5; 7 positions agree with TRBD1. The germline V gene has CDR1 MNHEY and CDR2 SMNVEV (reference sequence). The J segment lost 4 bases and the V segment lost 5 bases, leaving 5 bases of the junction unmatched. The CDR3 extends over 14 amino acids. In DNA, the CDR3 is TGTGCCAGCAGTCCGGGACAGCTTAATCAGCCCCAGCATTTT. Protein: CASSPGQLNQPQHF.